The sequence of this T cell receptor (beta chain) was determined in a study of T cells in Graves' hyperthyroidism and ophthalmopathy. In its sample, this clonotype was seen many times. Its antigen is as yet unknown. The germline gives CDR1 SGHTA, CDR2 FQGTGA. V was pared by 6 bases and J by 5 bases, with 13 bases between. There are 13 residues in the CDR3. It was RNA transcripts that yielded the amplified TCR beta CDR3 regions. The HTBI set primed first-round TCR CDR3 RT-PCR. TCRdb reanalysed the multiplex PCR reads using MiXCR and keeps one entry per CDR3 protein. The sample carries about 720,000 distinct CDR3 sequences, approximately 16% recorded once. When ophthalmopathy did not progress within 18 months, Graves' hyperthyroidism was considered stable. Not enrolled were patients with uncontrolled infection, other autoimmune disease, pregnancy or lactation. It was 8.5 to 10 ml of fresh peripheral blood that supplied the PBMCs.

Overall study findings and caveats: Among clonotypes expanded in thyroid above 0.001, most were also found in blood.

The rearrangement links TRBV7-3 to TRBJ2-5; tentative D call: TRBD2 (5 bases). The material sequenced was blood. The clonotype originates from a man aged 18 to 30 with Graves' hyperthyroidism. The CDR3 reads CASSPGPGETQYF. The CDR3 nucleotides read TGTGCCAGCAGTCCCGGCCCGGGGGAGACCCAGTACTTC.